This is a list of T cell receptor beta chains from one sample in a study of spatial heterogeneity in lung cancer. TCRdb reprocessed the 5' RACE reads with MiXCR, giving one entry per CDR3 protein. The sample has 95,000 to 130,000 distinct CDR3 sequences, about 12% seen once. The sample consisted of PBMCs, taken at follow-up. The origin of the receptors is a male donor with early-stage non-small cell lung cancer. Each CDR3 is given with its conserved first and last residue. Each record gives: CDR3 protein, CDR3 DNA, J gene, D gene, clone size, V gene. D genes are given only for firm matches. Size is stated for part of the rows, as once, few or many counts, or as a class when the clone is expanded.

CDR3: CASRAGGTNSPLHF
DNA: TGTGCCAGCCGAGCGGGAGGGACTAATTCACCCCTCCACTTT
J: TRBJ1-6
D: .
size: .
V: TRBV6-2/TRBV6-3

CDR3: CASSPGPQNYGYTF
DNA: TGTGCCAGCAGCCCGGGACCCCAGAACTATGGCTACACCTTC
J: TRBJ1-2
D: .
size: few
V: TRBV7-3

CDR3: CASSPRAVYTYNEQFF
DNA: TGTGCCAGCTCACCAAGGGCAGTATACACATACAATGAGCAGTTCTTC
J: TRBJ2-1
D: .
size: few
V: TRBV18

CDR3: CASSYSGQEGYEQYF
DNA: TGCGCCAGCAGCTACTCGGGACAGGAGGGTTACGAGCAGTACTTC
J: TRBJ2-7
D: TRBD1
size: few
V: TRBV5-1

CDR3: CASSQDPGYQPQHF
DNA: TGCGCCAGCAGCCAAGATCCGGGTTATCAGCCCCAGCATTTT
J: TRBJ1-5
D: .
size: .
V: TRBV4-1

CDR3: CASSLRPGDRGQETQYF
DNA: TGCGCCAGCAGCTTGAGGCCCGGGGACAGGGGGCAAGAGACCCAGTACTTC
J: TRBJ2-5
D: TRBD1
size: few
V: TRBV5-1

CDR3: CAISAGGRTEAFF
DNA: TGTGCCATCAGTGCAGGGGGACGCACTGAAGCTTTCTTT
J: TRBJ1-1
D: TRBD1
size: .
V: TRBV10-3

CDR3: CSASGTPWEQYF
DNA: TGCAGTGCTAGCGGGACTCCCTGGGAGCAGTACTTC
J: TRBJ2-7
D: .
size: few
V: TRBV20-1

CDR3: CASSVSGTGHHEQFF
DNA: TGTGCCAGCAGCGTTTCCGGGACAGGGCATCATGAGCAGTTCTTC
J: TRBJ2-1
D: TRBD1
size: .
V: TRBV9

CDR3: CASSSTGTGGSSGYTF
DNA: TGTGCCAGCAGCTCCACCGGGACAGGGGGCTCTAGTGGCTACACCTTC
J: TRBJ1-2
D: TRBD1
size: .
V: TRBV7-9

CDR3: CASSQPGPRTDTQYF
DNA: TGCGCCAGCAGCCAGCCGGGACCTCGCACAGATACGCAGTATTTT
J: TRBJ2-3
D: .
size: few
V: TRBV4-1

CDR3: CSVGHTGNNQPQHF
DNA: TGCAGCGTTGGACATACGGGGAACAATCAGCCCCAGCATTTT
J: TRBJ1-5
D: .
size: .
V: TRBV29-1

CDR3: CASSQGRTGITEAFF
DNA: TGCGCCAGCAGCCAGGGACGGACAGGGATAACTGAAGCTTTCTTT
J: TRBJ1-1
D: TRBD1
size: few
V: TRBV5-1

CDR3: CASSEQSRQYF
DNA: TGTGCCAGCAGTGAACAGTCTCGGCAGTACTTC
J: TRBJ2-7
D: .
size: few
V: TRBV2

CDR3: CASSGLNTEAFF
DNA: TGTGCCAGCTCAGGGTTGAACACTGAAGCTTTCTTT
J: TRBJ1-1
D: .
size: many
V: TRBV10-3

CDR3: CASSLSRGAGGSTEAFF
DNA: TGTGCCAGCAGTTTAAGTAGGGGAGCAGGGGGCTCCACTGAAGCTTTCTTT
J: TRBJ1-1
D: TRBD1
size: few
V: TRBV28

CDR3: CASSLVPEETQYF
DNA: TGTGCCAGCAGCTTAGTGCCGGAAGAGACCCAGTACTTC
J: TRBJ2-5
D: .
size: once
V: TRBV7-2

CDR3: CAIFAVGTEAFF
DNA: TGTGCCATCTTCGCGGTCGGCACTGAAGCTTTCTTT
J: TRBJ1-1
D: .
size: .
V: TRBV6-5

CDR3: CASSQTGTGTHYEQYF
DNA: TGCGCCAGCAGCCAGACCGGGACGGGCACTCACTACGAGCAGTACTTC
J: TRBJ2-7
D: .
size: .
V: TRBV4-1

CDR3: CASSLAGQGSTEAFF
DNA: TGTGCCAGCAGCTTAGCGGGACAGGGCTCCACTGAAGCTTTCTTT
J: TRBJ1-1
D: TRBD1
size: .
V: TRBV7-9

CDR3: CASSDDHNQPQHF
DNA: TGTGCCAGCAGTGATGACCACAATCAGCCCCAGCATTTT
J: TRBJ1-5
D: .
size: few
V: TRBV2

CDR3: CASSLVGGRGNQPQHF
DNA: TGTGCCAGCAGCTTGGTAGGGGGGCGCGGCAATCAGCCCCAGCATTTT
J: TRBJ1-5
D: .
size: many
V: TRBV5-6

CDR3: CASSAVQGMETQYF
DNA: TGTGCCAGCAGTGCCGTACAGGGTATGGAGACCCAGTACTTC
J: TRBJ2-5
D: .
size: few
V: TRBV2

CDR3: CASSNRAAPGGTDTQYF
DNA: TGTGCCAGCAGCAACAGGGCCGCTCCCGGGGGCACAGATACGCAGTATTTT
J: TRBJ2-3
D: .
size: few
V: TRBV7-3

CDR3: CASRGTFSYEQYF
DNA: TGTGCCAGCAGAGGGACTTTCTCCTACGAGCAGTACTTC
J: TRBJ2-7
D: .
size: few
V: TRBV2

CDR3: CASSLVGTGSRTGELFF
DNA: TGTGCCAGCAGCTTAGTTGGGACAGGGTCTCGGACCGGGGAGCTGTTTTTT
J: TRBJ2-2
D: TRBD1
size: .
V: TRBV7-2

CDR3: CSSLLENTDTQYF
DNA: TGCAGCTCACTACTTGAAAACACAGATACGCAGTATTTT
J: TRBJ2-3
D: .
size: many
V: TRBV29-1

CDR3: CASSVVPAGGSKTQYF
DNA: TGTGCCAGCAGCGTAGTACCAGCGGGGGGATCCAAGACCCAGTACTTC
J: TRBJ2-5
D: TRBD2
size: few
V: TRBV9

CDR3: CASSPAWTTWPEDYGYTF
DNA: TGTGCCAGCAGCCCGGCATGGACGACCTGGCCTGAGGACTATGGCTACACCTTC
J: TRBJ1-2
D: .
size: .
V: TRBV5-5

CDR3: CATSQGRGTYEQYF
DNA: TGTGCCACCAGCCAGGGACGGGGAACCTACGAGCAGTACTTC
J: TRBJ2-7
D: .
size: .
V: TRBV15

CDR3: CAISRTGSEQYF
DNA: TGTGCCATCAGTCGGACGGGGTCTGAGCAGTACTTC
J: TRBJ2-7
D: .
size: few
V: TRBV10-3

CDR3: CASTWGEGEQFF
DNA: TGTGCCAGTACTTGGGGGGAGGGTGAGCAGTTCTTC
J: TRBJ2-1
D: TRBD2
size: many
V: TRBV25-1

CDR3: CASSASENYGYTF
DNA: TGTGCCAGCAGCGCTTCAGAGAACTATGGCTACACCTTC
J: TRBJ1-2
D: .
size: few
V: TRBV7-9

CDR3: CASRGQGNYGYTF
DNA: TGTGCCAGCAGGGGACAGGGGAACTATGGCTACACCTTC
J: TRBJ1-2
D: TRBD1
size: many
V: TRBV2

CDR3: CATNRERYEQYF
DNA: TGTGCCACCAACAGGGAGAGGTACGAGCAGTACTTC
J: TRBJ2-7
D: .
size: many
V: TRBV28

CDR3: CASSTPELYSNQPQHF
DNA: TGTGCCAGTAGTACCCCTGAACTCTATAGCAATCAGCCCCAGCATTTT
J: TRBJ1-5
D: .
size: .
V: TRBV19

CDR3: CASSLATGIYGYTF
DNA: TGCGCCAGCAGCTTGGCGACAGGGATCTATGGCTACACCTTC
J: TRBJ1-2
D: TRBD1
size: few
V: TRBV5-1

CDR3: CASSPPVQETQYF
DNA: TGTGCCAGCTCACCACCGGTCCAAGAGACCCAGTACTTC
J: TRBJ2-5
D: .
size: few
V: TRBV18

CDR3: CASSRGIYNEQFF
DNA: TGTGCCAGCAGCCGAGGAATTTACAATGAGCAGTTCTTC
J: TRBJ2-1
D: .
size: .
V: TRBV14

CDR3: CASSLGNKNTEAFF
DNA: TGTGCCAGCAGCTTGGGGAACAAGAACACTGAAGCTTTCTTT
J: TRBJ1-1
D: .
size: few
V: TRBV5-8

CDR3: CASSLLGILNTEAFF
DNA: TGCGCCAGCAGCTTACTTGGGATTTTGAACACTGAAGCTTTCTTT
J: TRBJ1-1
D: .
size: .
V: TRBV5-1

CDR3: CASSLSLDHTGPFYGYTF
DNA: TGTGCCAGCAGTTTATCCCTAGACCATACGGGACCCTTCTATGGCTACACCTTC
J: TRBJ1-2
D: .
size: .
V: TRBV28

CDR3: CASSSRMPGPAVTF
DNA: TGTGCCAGCAGTTCGAGGATGCCGGGACCGGCCGTCACCTTC
J: TRBJ1-2
D: .
size: .
V: TRBV28

CDR3: CASSLSGGLYNEQFF
DNA: TGTGCCAGCAGCTTATCGGGGGGCCTGTACAATGAGCAGTTCTTC
J: TRBJ2-1
D: .
size: few
V: TRBV5-4

CDR3: CASKVNSGNTIYF
DNA: TGTGCCAGCAAGGTCAACTCTGGAAACACCATATATTTT
J: TRBJ1-3
D: .
size: few
V: TRBV6-1

CDR3: CASSGGTGTNYGYTF
DNA: TGCGCCAGCAGCGGAGGGACAGGGACTAACTATGGCTACACCTTC
J: TRBJ1-2
D: TRBD1
size: .
V: TRBV5-1